This T cell receptor beta chain was retrieved from a study of blood T cells in healthy people across ages. Peripheral blood was drawn, around 9.5 milliliters per donor. A J-beta primer mix and a sample-barcoded 5' primer were used in a second PCR of roughly 6 to 11 cycles. Each cDNA was tagged by a template-switch adaptor containing 12 random nucleotides. TCRdb analysed the 5' RACE reads with MiXCR anew, one entry per CDR3 protein. There are 1 million to 1.2 million distinct CDR3 sequences in the sample; more than 30% occur only once, and 10% to 15% lies in the top ten. This clonotype has just a few counts. The antigen is undetermined. Findings of the study overall: Naive CD4+ cells and diversity were both higher in long-lived donors than in aged donors.

V was shortened by 6 bases and J by 0 bases, with 12 bases between the two germline ends. CDR1 and CDR2 (germline): MNHEY, SMNVEV (reference sequence). The CDR3 is 16 residues long. This clonotype originated in a man aged 18 to 30 in good health. The rearrangement uses TRBV27 and TRBJ1-6, with D maybe TRBD1 (5 bases). Sequenced: blood. The CDR3 DNA follows: TGTGCCAGCAGCTGGGACGGACCCTCCTATAATTCACCCCTCCACTTT. Protein sequence: CASSWDGPSYNSPLHF.